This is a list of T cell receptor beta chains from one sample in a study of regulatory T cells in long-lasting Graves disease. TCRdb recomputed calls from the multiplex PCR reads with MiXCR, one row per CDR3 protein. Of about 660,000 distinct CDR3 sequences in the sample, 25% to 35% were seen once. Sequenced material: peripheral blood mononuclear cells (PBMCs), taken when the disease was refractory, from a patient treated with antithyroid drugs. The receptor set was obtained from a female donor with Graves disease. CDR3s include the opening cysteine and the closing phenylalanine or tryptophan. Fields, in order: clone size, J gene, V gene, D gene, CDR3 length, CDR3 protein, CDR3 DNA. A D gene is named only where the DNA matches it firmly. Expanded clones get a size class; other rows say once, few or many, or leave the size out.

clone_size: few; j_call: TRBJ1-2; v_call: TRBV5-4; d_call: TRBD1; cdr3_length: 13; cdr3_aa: CASTQGVNYGYTF; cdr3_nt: TGTGCCAGCACACAGGGGGTTAACTATGGCTACACCTTC
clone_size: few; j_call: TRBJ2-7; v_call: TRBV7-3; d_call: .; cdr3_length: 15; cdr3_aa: CASSHPQGLCNEQYF; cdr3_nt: TGTGCCAGCAGCCATCCCCAGGGTCTCTGTAACGAGCAGTACTTC
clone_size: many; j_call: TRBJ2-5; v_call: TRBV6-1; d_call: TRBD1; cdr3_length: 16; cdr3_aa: CASSRDRGRMQETQYF; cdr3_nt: TGTGCCAGCAGTCGGGACAGGGGGCGCATGCAAGAGACCCAGTACTTC
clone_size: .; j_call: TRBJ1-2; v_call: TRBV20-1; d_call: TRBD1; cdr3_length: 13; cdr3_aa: CSASRDRDYGYTF; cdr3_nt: TGCAGTGCAAGCCGCGACAGGGACTATGGCTACACCTTC
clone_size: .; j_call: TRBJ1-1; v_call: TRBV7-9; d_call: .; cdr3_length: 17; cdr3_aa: CASSSFPGEASATEAFF; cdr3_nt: TGTGCCAGCAGCTCTTTCCCCGGGGAGGCATCCGCCACTGAAGCTTTCTTT
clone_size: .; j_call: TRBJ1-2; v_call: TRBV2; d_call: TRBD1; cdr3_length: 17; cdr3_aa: CASRAPGQGLLGDGYAF; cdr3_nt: TGTGCCAGCAGGGCCCCGGGACAGGGTCTTTTAGGGGATGGCTACGCCTTC
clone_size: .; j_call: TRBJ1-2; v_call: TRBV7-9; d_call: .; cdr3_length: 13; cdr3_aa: CASSLGYDYGYTF; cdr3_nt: TGTGCCAGCAGCTTAGGGTACGACTATGGCTACACCTTC
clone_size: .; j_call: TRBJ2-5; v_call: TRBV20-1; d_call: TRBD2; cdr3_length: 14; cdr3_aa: CSADSREGGETQYF; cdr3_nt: TGCAGTGCTGATTCCCGGGAGGGGGGAGAGACCCAGTACTTC
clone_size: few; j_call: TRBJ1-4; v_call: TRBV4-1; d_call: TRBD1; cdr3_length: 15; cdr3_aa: CASSQEGDSNEKLFF; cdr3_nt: TGCGCCAGCAGCCAAGAGGGGGACAGTAATGAAAAACTGTTTTTT
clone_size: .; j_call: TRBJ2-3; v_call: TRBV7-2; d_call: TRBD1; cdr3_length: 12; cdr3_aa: CASSLGQDRQYF; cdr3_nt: TGTGCCAGCAGCCTAGGACAGGACCGGCAGTATTTT
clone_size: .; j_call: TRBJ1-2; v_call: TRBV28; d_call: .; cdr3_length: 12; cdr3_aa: CASTLGGDGYTF; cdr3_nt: TGTGCCAGCACCCTGGGGGGGGATGGCTACACCTTC
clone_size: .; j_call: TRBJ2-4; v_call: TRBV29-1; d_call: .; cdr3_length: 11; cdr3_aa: CSVGLENIQYF; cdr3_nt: TGCAGCGTGGGTCTCGAAAACATTCAGTACTTC
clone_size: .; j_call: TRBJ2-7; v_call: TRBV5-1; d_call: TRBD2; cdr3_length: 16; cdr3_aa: CASTPQGLAGSYEQYF; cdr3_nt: TGCGCCAGCACCCCCCAGGGACTAGCGGGGAGCTACGAGCAGTACTTC
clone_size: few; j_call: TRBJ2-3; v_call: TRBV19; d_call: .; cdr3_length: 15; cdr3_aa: CASSVAQGGADTQYF; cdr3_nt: TGTGCCAGTAGTGTTGCCCAGGGGGGCGCAGATACGCAGTATTTT
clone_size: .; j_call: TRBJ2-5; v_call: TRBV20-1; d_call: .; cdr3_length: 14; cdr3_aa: CSARPLQEPKTQYF; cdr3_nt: TGCAGTGCTAGACCCTTACAAGAGCCCAAGACCCAGTACTTC
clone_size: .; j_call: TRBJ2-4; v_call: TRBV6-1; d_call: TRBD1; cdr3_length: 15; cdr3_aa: CASSTGGSAKNIQYF; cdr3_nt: TGTGCCAGCAGTACAGGGGGATCAGCCAAAAACATTCAGTACTTC
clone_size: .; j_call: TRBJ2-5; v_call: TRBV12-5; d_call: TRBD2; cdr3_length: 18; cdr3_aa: CASGFEENGLAGQETQYF; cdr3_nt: TGTGCTAGTGGTTTTGAAGAGAACGGGCTAGCGGGACAAGAGACCCAGTACTTC
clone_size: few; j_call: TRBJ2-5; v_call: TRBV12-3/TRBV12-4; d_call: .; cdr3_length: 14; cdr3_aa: CATTLGGNTGTQYF; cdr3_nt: TGTGCCACGACCTTAGGGGGGAACACGGGGACCCAGTACTTC
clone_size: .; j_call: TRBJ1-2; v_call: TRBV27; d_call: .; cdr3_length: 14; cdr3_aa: CASSSHQANYGYTF; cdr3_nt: TGTGCCAGCAGTTCTCACCAAGCTAACTATGGCTACACCTTC
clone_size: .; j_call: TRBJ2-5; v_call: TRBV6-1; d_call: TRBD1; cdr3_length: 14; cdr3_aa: CAGSDPQGRETQYF; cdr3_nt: TGTGCCGGCAGTGATCCACAGGGGCGAGAGACCCAGTACTTC
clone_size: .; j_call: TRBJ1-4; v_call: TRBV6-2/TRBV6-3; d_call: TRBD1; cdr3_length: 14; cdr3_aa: CASSSGQVNEKLFF; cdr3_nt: TGTGCCAGCAGTTCTGGACAGGTTAATGAAAAACTGTTTTTT